This T cell receptor (beta chain) came from a study of blood T cell repertoires in COVID-19. Only in-frame clones appear in the TCRdb table, and some are missing; sequencing was by immunoSEQ multiplex PCR. The sample lists approximately 170,000 clones, under 85% seen once, with approximately 6.9% in the top ten. Seattle-derived patients entered the study during active infection and were followed longitudinally. The sequenced sample was peripheral blood. This TCR was sampled from a man older than 75 with COVID-19, enrolled during active disease.

The CDR3 region has the DNA TGTGCCAGCAGCCAGGCAGGCTTGAGCTCTGGAAACACCATATATTTT. This translates into CASSQAGLSSGNTIYF. V is TRBV7-2 and J is TRBJ1-3; D is undetermined. The CDR3 runs 16 residues. V gave up 5 bases and J gave up 0 bases, with 14 bases separating them. CDR1 is SGHTA, CDR2 FQGNSA, per germline.